This T cell receptor (beta chain) originates from a study of quantifying T cell responses using KT2 cells. Looking at the study overall: RNA was reverse transcribed with TCR alpha and beta constant-region primers.

In germline, CDR1 is MNHEY, CDR2 SVGAGI. Trimming stripped 7 bases from V and 1 base from J, with 9 bases between. The CDR3 extends over 13 amino acids. Each cDNA got a UMI-containing oligo ligated at its 3' end. First-round PCR used about 4 cycles and beta primers RC1.1 and RC1.2 covering TRBC1 and TRBC2. Each CDR3 protein gets one entry after TCRdb re-called the UMI-ligation and nested PCR reads with MiXCR. The table lists about 30,000 distinct CDR3 sequences, under 7.5% of them singletons. Unfractionated PBMC were spiked with known numbers of KT2 clone cells. The rearrangement uses TRBV6-5 and TRBJ2-3; D gene uncertain. This receptor was obtained from a human donor. Sequencing was carried out using PBMCs spiked with cells of the T cell clone KT2. The CDR3 DNA reads as TGTGCCAGCATACATTCAGGCACAGATACGCAGTATTTT. This encodes CASIHSGTDTQYF.